These 8 T cell receptor beta chains were all obtained from the same sample, sequenced in a study of early T cells in non-severe SARS-CoV-2 infection (dated by TCRdb to the early 2020s). Libraries were built with 5' RACE. Data came from a NextSeq 500. TCRdb handled the public reads itself, with Q25 trimming in fastp and clone calling in MiXCR, and kept productive beta chains. Rows merge per CDR3 protein into single entries with the most common DNA and genes. Counted in this sample were about 77,000 distinct CDR3 sequences; over 4% of them appeared once. The biggest ten clones account for around 7.3% of the sample. The starting material was whole blood, obtained at baseline. The receptors shown here come from an adult who was a healthcare worker with PCR-confirmed SARS-CoV-2 infection or an uninfected control (not recorded which).

This clonotype was detected a few times. The chain links TRBV2 to TRBJ2-1; 12 bases map to TRBD2. The length of the CDR3 is 15 residues. J was trimmed by 8 bases and V by 6 bases; bases with no gene match: 8. Looked up from germline, CDR1 is SNHLY and CDR2 is FYNNEI. The CDR3 reads CASREAASGRDEQFF. The CDR3 coding sequence is TGTGCCAGCAGGGAGGCGGCTAGCGGGAGGGATGAGCAGTTCTTC.

In this sample, this clonotype turned up a few times. This chain links TRBV9 with TRBJ2-2, with D possibly being TRBD2 (5 bases). V lost 0 bases and J 5 bases, leaving 11 bases between the germline ends. The CDR3 covers 15 residues. Germline CDR1 reads SGDLS; CDR2 reads YYNGEE. In DNA, the CDR3 is TGTGCCAGCAGCGTAGAACCTCTAGCAACCGGGGAGCTGTTTTTT. Protein product: CASSVEPLATGELFF.

This clonotype was seen repeatedly, ten times or more. For the CDR3, the DNA is TGTGCCAGTAGTATAGGGGACTACACTGATACGCAGTATTTT. Translated, it gives CASSIGDYTDTQYF. The V call is TRBV19, the J call TRBJ2-3; 7 positions agree with TRBD2. The junction had 4 bases not matched to a gene; V was cut back by 1 base and J by 6 bases. The length of the CDR3 is 14 residues. Per germline, CDR1 LNHDA and CDR2 SQIVND (reference sequence).

The J gene is TRBJ2-1, the V gene TRBV7-8; 11 nucleotides match TRBD2. V dropped 4 bases and J dropped 5; count of bases not matched to a gene: 7. This CDR3 has 16 amino acids. Per the germline V gene, CDR1 is SGHVS and CDR2 is FQNEAQ. CDR3 nucleotides: TGTGCCAGCAGCTCTCTAGCGGGGGGCCTCCACAATGAGCAGTTCTTC. This translates into CASSSLAGGLHNEQFF.

This clonotype was seen a few times. The chain is built from TRBV28 and TRBJ1-2; D remains ambiguous. Germline lookup yields CDR1 MDHEN and CDR2 SYDVKM. The length of the CDR3 is 12 residues. Trimming removed 2 bases at V and 8 bases at J, with 9 bases between. CDR3 DNA: TGTGCCAGCAGTTTACCGACGGAGGGCTACACCTTC. Protein product: CASSLPTEGYTF.

The table lists this clonotype with a few counts. This chain connects TRBV12-3 or TRBV12-4 to TRBJ1-2, with D possibly matching TRBD1 (5 bases). The V and J ends lost 5 bases and 4 bases respectively, with 17 bases between them. This CDR3 has 15 amino acids. This CDR3 is CASSQTGPRGYGYTF. CDR3 DNA: TGTGCCAGCAGTCAAACCGGGCCTAGGGGCTATGGCTACACCTTC.

This clonotype was recorded at least ten times. The genes are TRBV5-6 and TRBJ2-1; maybe TRBD2 (5 bases). Trimming shortened V by 0 bases and J by 12 bases, and 13 bases separated the two germline ends. The CDR3 consists of 13 residues. The germline gives CDR1 SGHDT, CDR2 YYEEEE. CDR3 amino acids: CASSLVASGLQFF. DNA for the CDR3: TGTGCCAGCAGCTTGGTTGCGAGCGGCCTGCAGTTCTTC.

This clonotype was seen many times. V gene TRBV7-9 combines with J gene TRBJ2-7; D not resolved. The V end lost 5 bases, the J end lost 5 bases, and 10 bases lay between the germline ends. Germline V gene data show CDR1 as SEHNR and CDR2 as FQNEAQ (reference sequence). CDR3 length: 12 residues. The DNA of the CDR3 is TGTGCCAGCAGCCCGCTGGCTAACGAGCAGTACTTC. The encoded protein is CASSPLANEQYF.